The 2 T cell receptor beta chains in this list originate from one sample, sequenced in a study of CD8+CD57+ T cells in acquired aplastic anemia. According to the study, genomic DNA was the template for TCR beta VDJ and CDR3 profiling. TCRdb ran MiXCR on the reads and lists one entry per CDR3 protein. The sample carries about 68,000 distinct CDR3 sequences, 50% to 55% recorded once. Sequenced: sorted CD4+, CD8+, or CD8+CD57+ T cells (not recorded which) from PBMCs. These receptors came from a human donor in good health, serving as a control.

The genes are TRBV2 and TRBJ1-5, with 10 bases aligning to TRBD1. The CDR3 extends over 15 amino acids. The germline CDR1 and CDR2 sequences are SNHLY and FYNNEI. V trimming: 5 bases; J trimming: 6 bases; junction bases outside the gene matches: 7. CDR3: CASSPTGGGGQPQHF. The CDR3 DNA reads as TGTGCCAGCAGTCCGACAGGGGGCGGCGGTCAGCCCCAGCATTTT.

This chain uses TRBV11-1 with TRBJ1-2; 8 bases line up with TRBD1. The CDR3 covers 16 residues. CDR1 is SGHAT and CDR2 is FQDESV in the germline V gene (reference sequence). Unmatched junction bases numbered 7, after V lost 2 bases and J lost 2 bases. CDR3 bases: TGTGCCAGCAGCTTATTCACAGGGGGAGTGAACTATGGCTACACCTTC. Its translation is CASSLFTGGVNYGYTF.